These 25 T cell receptor beta chains share one sample of origin, sequenced in a study of T cell responses to AZD1222 COVID-19 vaccine. The method was immunoSEQ multiplex PCR; TCRdb's version includes in-frame clones alone and lacks a portion of them. The table records about 140,000 clones, roughly 84% of them present only once. The sequencing used peripheral blood, collected 28 days after the second AZD1222 dose. These receptor sequences come from an adult who received the AZD1222 COVID-19 vaccine.

The count of this clone is one. J is TRBJ1-3 and V is TRBV10-3; D is perhaps TRBD1 (5 bases). CDR3 length equals 14 residues. Per germline, CDR1 ENHRY and CDR2 SYGVKD. With 8 bases removed from V and 0 bases from J, the gap between germline ends came to 11 bases. The CDR3 protein is CAIGGGNSGNTIYF. DNA for the CDR3: TGTGCCATCGGGGGGGGTAACTCTGGAAACACCATATATTTT.

The chain recombines TRBV28 with TRBJ1-2, with unresolved D. This CDR3 is 10 amino acids long. V shed 6 bases and J shed 3 bases, with 2 bases lying between them. Germline CDR1 is MDHEN and CDR2 is SYDVKM. The CDR3 DNA reads as TGTGCCAGCAGCTACTATGGCTACACCTTC. Amino acids: CASSYYGYTF.

The rearrangement links TRBV7-8 to TRBJ2-4; 7 nucleotides match TRBD2. The germline V gene encodes CDR1 SGHVS and CDR2 FQNEAQ. After removal of 2 bases from V and 0 bases from J, the junction contained 7 bases not matched to a gene. The CDR3 runs 17 residues. The CDR3 nucleotides are TGTGCCAGCAGCTTAAGGGCGGGAGAGATAGCCAAAAACATTCAGTACTTC. It codes for CASSLRAGEIAKNIQYF.

The CDR3 nucleotides read TGTGCCAGCAGCTTTTCAATCGGACAGGGGGCGGACACAGATACGCAGTATTTT. This codes for CASSFSIGQGADTDTQYF. V and J are TRBV11-2 and TRBJ2-3; 11 nucleotides align to TRBD1. This CDR3 has 18 amino acids. V gave up 3 bases and J gave up 2 bases; unmatched junction bases: 10. Germline V gene lookup returns CDR1 SGHAT and CDR2 FQNNGV.

This sequence joins TRBV12-3 or TRBV12-4 and TRBJ1-2; D remains ambiguous. Trimming removed 7 bases at V and 5 bases at J, with 11 bases between. The CDR3 is 12 amino acids. CDR3 residues: CASIKGSYGYTF. The CDR3 nucleotides are TGTGCCAGCATTAAGGGATCTTATGGCTACACCTTC.

The chain uses TRBV7-2 and TRBJ1-1; D gene unclear. The CDR3 totals 12 residues. The germline gives CDR1 SGHTA, CDR2 FQGNSA. V dropped 5 bases and J dropped 2 bases, with 6 bases sitting between them. DNA for the CDR3: TGTGCCAGCAGCGCGTATAACACTGAAGCTTTCTTT. This encodes CASSAYNTEAFF.

In DNA form, the CDR3 reads TGTGCCAGCAGTCCCCCCGGACAGATGGGGTCACCCCTCCACTTT. Translation: CASSPPGQMGSPLHF. V is TRBV28 and J is TRBJ1-6, with D possibly matching TRBD1 (6 bases). Germline CDR1 reads MDHEN; CDR2 reads SYDVKM. Deletions cut 5 bases from V and 10 bases from J, with 18 bases between. This CDR3 has 15 residues.

This clone came up a few times. J is TRBJ2-7 and V is TRBV7-2, with 7 bases fitting TRBD2. Germline V gene sequence: CDR1 SGHTA, CDR2 FQGNSA. The CDR3 extends over 13 amino acids. J gave up 2 bases and V 5 bases, and 3 bases lay outside the gene matches. The CDR3 region is CASSRTSTYEQYF. The CDR3, as DNA: TGTGCCAGCAGCCGGACTAGTACCTACGAGCAGTACTTC. Combining the CDR3 with reference TRBV7-2 and TRBJ2-7 gives the whole variable domain GAGVSQSPSNKVTEKGKDVELRCDPISGHTALYWYRQSLGQGLEFLIYFQGNSAPDKSGLPSDRFSAERTGGSVSTLTIQRTQQEDSAVYLCASSRTSTYEQYFGPGTRLTVT.

The chain links TRBV2 to TRBJ2-7; 9 positions agree with TRBD1. V was clipped by 6 bases and J by 5 bases; unmatched bases: 8. Germline CDR1 SNHLY, CDR2 FYNNEI. The length of the CDR3 is 14 residues. The CDR3 DNA reads TGTGCCAGCAGGCCTACAGGGGGCGGAAACGAGCAGTACTTC. Residues: CASRPTGGGNEQYF.

The rearrangement uses TRBV9 and TRBJ1-2; TRBD1 might be the D (6 bases). Per germline, CDR1 SGDLS and CDR2 YYNGEE. There are 16 residues in the CDR3. Trimming removed 3 bases from V and 2 bases from J, with 17 bases in between. The CDR3 sequence: CASSEGVGTENYGYTF. CDR3 sequence (DNA): TGTGCCAGCAGCGAGGGGGTGGGGACGGAGAACTATGGCTACACCTTC.

The chain recombines TRBV4-2 with TRBJ2-7, with a weak D call TRBD2 (7 bases). The germline V gene has CDR1 LGHNA and CDR2 YNFKEQ. The CDR3 has 15 amino acids. Trimming left V 3 bases short and J 4 bases short, with 16 bases between. CDR3 DNA sequence: TGTGCCAGCAGCCAGAGGGGGGGCCTGGGGTACGAGCAGTACTTC. Protein product: CASSQRGGLGYEQYF.

V usage is TRBV2 and J usage is TRBJ2-5; 13 positions match TRBD2. V lost 6 bases to trimming and J lost 4 bases; unmatched junction nucleotides: 17. Germline CDR1 is SNHLY and CDR2 is FYNNEI. This CDR3 region has 19 residues. The CDR3 DNA reads as TGTGCCAGCAGCAAAACTAGCGGGGGGGCCTTTCTGATCCGAGAGACCCAGTACTTC. The encoded protein is CASSKTSGGAFLIRETQYF.

V gene TRBV2 combines with J gene TRBJ1-5; 8 bases align to TRBD1. J was trimmed by 7 bases and V by 7 bases; bases with no gene match: 12. CDR3 length: 15 amino acids. The germline gives CDR1 SNHLY, CDR2 FYNNEI. CDR3 amino acids: CASNLDREVGQPQHF. In DNA, the CDR3 is TGTGCCAGCAACTTGGACAGGGAGGTAGGGCAGCCCCAGCATTTT.

This clone has more than one count but fewer than ten. The gene calls are TRBV2 and TRBJ2-1; a possible D gene is TRBD2 (6 bases). This CDR3 is 18 amino acids long. Germline-derived CDR1 and CDR2 are SNHLY and FYNNEI. Between the trimmed V and J ends, which lost 6 bases and 4 bases, there was a span of 25 bases. DNA of the CDR3: TGTGCCAGCAGGGGAGGTGGACTATCCCCGAAAGGATACAATGAGCAGTTCTTC. Protein product: CASRGGGLSPKGYNEQFF.

This clone occurred once. The V call is TRBV24-1, the J call TRBJ1-4; a weak D match, TRBD1 (5 bases). The V gene's germline CDR1 is KGHDR and CDR2 SFDVKD. Between the trimmed V and J ends, which lost 10 bases and 3 bases, there was a span of 11 bases. The CDR3 consists of 13 residues. CDR3: CATQGRANEKLFF. The CDR3 DNA follows: TGTGCCACGCAGGGAAGGGCTAATGAAAAACTGTTTTTT.

The chain couples TRBV29-1 to TRBJ2-2; 7 bases match TRBD1. This CDR3 is 13 amino acids long. In germline, CDR1 is SQVTM, CDR2 ANQGSEA. The junction had 8 bases not matched to a gene; V was cut back by 6 bases and J by 7 bases. CDR3 residues: CSVSRGRNGELFF. In DNA, the CDR3 is TGCAGCGTGTCGAGGGGGCGAAACGGGGAGCTGTTTTTT.

The CDR3 bases are TGCGCCACTTCAGGGGTTAGCACAGATACGCAGTATTTT. Translating it yields CATSGVSTDTQYF. This chain joins TRBV5-1 and TRBJ2-3, with D perhaps matching TRBD1 (6 bases). V was trimmed by 9 bases and J by 0 bases, leaving 11 bases between them. This CDR3 is built from 13 residues. Germline CDR1 is SGHRS and CDR2 is YFSETQ.

The chain joins TRBV30 to TRBJ1-2; 9 bases are a match to TRBD1. This CDR3 comprises 17 residues. The J segment lost 4 bases and the V segment lost 2 bases, leaving 14 bases of the junction unmatched. The germline gives CDR1 GTSNPN, CDR2 SVGIG (reference sequence). The CDR3 coding sequence is TGTGCCTGGAGTAGAGGGCCTACAGGGGGCGAGAGCTATGGCTACACCTTC. Protein sequence: CAWSRGPTGGESYGYTF. The variable domain in full, completed from reference TRBV30 and TRBJ1-2, reads SQTIHQWPATLVQPVGSPLSLECTVEGTSNPNLYWYRQAAGRGLQLLFYSVGIGQISSEVPQNLSASRPQDRQFILSSKKLLLSDSGFYLCAWSRGPTGGESYGYTFGSGTRLTVV.

V and J are TRBV12-3 or TRBV12-4 and TRBJ1-5, with 7 bases lining up with TRBD1. The V segment lost 8 bases and the J segment 1 base; nucleotides outside the gene matches: 2. This CDR3 contains 13 residues. The chain's CDR3 is CASRDRSNQPQHF. The CDR3 nucleotides read TGTGCCAGCCGGGACAGAAGCAATCAGCCCCAGCATTTT.

The rearrangement links TRBV7-9 to TRBJ1-2, with no clear D. Trimming left V 0 bases short and J 7 bases short, with 21 bases between. Germline assignment: CDR1 SEHNR and CDR2 FQNEAQ (reference sequence). The CDR3 runs to 17 residues. CDR3 DNA: TGTGCCAGCAGCTTAGCGGCCTCGGGTCCCCCAGCGGGTGGCTACACCTTC. Translating it yields CASSLAASGPPAGGYTF.

The chain combines TRBV19 with TRBJ1-3, with D unresolved. This CDR3 has 14 amino acids. Trimming removed 5 bases at V and 4 bases at J, with 12 bases between. Germline V gives CDR1 LNHDA, CDR2 SQIVND (reference sequence). This CDR3 reads CASSSRTLGNTIYF. In nucleotides, the CDR3 is TGTGCCAGTAGTTCCCGGACCCTGGGAAACACCATATATTTT. Full variable domain (rest looked up from reference TRBV19 and TRBJ1-3): DGGITQSPKYLFRKEGQNVTLSCEQNLNHDAMYWYRQDPGQGLRLIYYSQIVNDFQKGDIAEGYSVSREKKESFPLTVTSAQKNPTAFYLCASSSRTLGNTIYFGEGSWLTVV.

This clone has only one observation. A read error may account for a junction end that differs from germline. The chain has TRBV30 and TRBJ1-6; D gene ambiguous. The germline V gene encodes CDR1 GTSNPN and CDR2 SVGIG (reference sequence). This CDR3 region has 16 residues. The CDR3 region has the DNA TGTGCCTGGAGTGCCCCCTTGGGGTCCTCTAATTCACCCCTCCACTTT. It yields the protein CAWSAPLGSSNSPLHF.

This clone has only one observation. The CDR3 DNA reads TGTGCCAGGGAAACAGACTCTGGAAACACCATATATTTT. Its protein is CARETDSGNTIYF. The chain is built from TRBV2 and TRBJ1-3; D unresolved. Germline V gene lookup returns CDR1 SNHLY and CDR2 FYNNEI. The CDR3 totals 13 residues. The V end was cut by 9 bases, the J end by 0 bases, with 9 bases between.

This sequence joins TRBV18 and TRBJ1-2; no definite D call. This CDR3 has 15 residues. Trimming took off 2 bases at V and 8 bases at J, with 18 bases between the two ends. Per germline, CDR1 KGHSH and CDR2 LQKENI. Here the CDR3 DNA reads TGTGCCAGCTCACCAGGGAGCGAGTCCCCGGTCGGCTACACCTTC. Its translation: CASSPGSESPVGYTF.

The chain recombines TRBV30 with TRBJ1-2, with D hard to call. Germline CDR1 and CDR2: GTSNPN and SVGIG (reference sequence). CDR3 length equals 12 residues. Between the trimmed V and J ends, which lost 0 bases and 8 bases, there was a span of 10 bases. CDR3: CAWSVTQRGYTF. The CDR3 DNA reads as TGTGCCTGGAGTGTAACTCAGAGGGGCTACACCTTC.